This TCR beta chain was profiled in a study of T cell repertoires in cytomegalovirus infection. TCRdb reprocessed the reads via MiXCR and lists one record per CDR3 protein. The table has more than 150,000 distinct CDR3 sequences, about 20% seen once; the top ten hold approximately 10%. CDR3 length: 16 residues. The V end was cut by 0 bases, the J end by 1 base, with 12 bases between. The germline V gene encodes CDR1 MGHRA and CDR2 YSYEKL. Ten or more counts support this clonotype. V gene TRBV4-1 combines with J gene TRBJ1-1, with D possibly being TRBD1 (5 bases). What was sequenced was PBMCs. This TCR came from a human donor in good health (CMV status not recorded). Some clones in this sample may be carry-over from other donors' samples. The chain's CDR3 is CASSQDGGAENTEAFF. The CDR3 nucleotides are TGCGCCAGCAGCCAAGATGGGGGTGCAGAGAACACTGAAGCTTTCTTT.